The clone carrying this TCR beta chain was recorded once. With 60 Vbeta and 13 Jbeta primers, the PCR was carried out. Sequencing was performed with immunoSEQ multiplex PCR; in TCRdb, only in-frame clones are kept and a portion is missing. The sample has 150,000 to 200,000 clones, 80% to 90% seen once; the top ten hold roughly 0.75%. These data come from a study of cytomegalovirus exposure and HLA in healthy donors. Germline assignment: CDR1 MNHNS and CDR2 SASEGT. Trimming shortened V by 3 bases and J by 4 bases, and 11 bases separated the two germline ends. The CDR3 is 14 amino acids. The genes are TRBV6-1 and TRBJ2-3; possible D gene TRBD1, 5 bases. Sequencing was performed on PBMCs. The clonotype was recovered from a woman in her late teens or twenties in good health and CMV-seronegative. The CDR3 bases are TGTGCCAGCAGTGAGGGGAAGGGGCCAGATACGCAGTATTTT. Its translation is CASSEGKGPDTQYF.